Presented here are 21 T cell receptor beta chains from one specimen sequenced in a study of blood T cell repertoires in COVID-19. Only in-frame clones appear in the TCRdb table, and some are missing; sequencing was by immunoSEQ multiplex PCR. The sample has about 200,000 clones; approximately 86% are singletons. The source material was peripheral blood. Every receptor here comes from a man in his fifties or sixties with acute or convalescent COVID-19.

The V and J genes are TRBV20-1 and TRBJ2-5; maybe TRBD2 (6 bases). The CDR3 length is 12 residues. CDR1 is DFQATT, CDR2 SNEGSKA, per germline (reference sequence). V gave up 3 bases and J gave up 4 bases, with 9 bases separating them. CDR3 bases: TGCAGTGCTAGTGGGGGAGGAGAGACCCAGTACTTC. This encodes CSASGGGETQYF.

There are a few counts of this clone. The V gene is TRBV6-5, the J gene TRBJ2-7; D unclear. The CDR3 sequence is 11 residues long. Trimming pared 7 bases from V and 1 base from J, leaving 5 bases between. The germline gives CDR1 MNHEY, CDR2 SVGAGI. The CDR3 is CASKTSYEQYF. Written as DNA, the CDR3 is TGTGCCAGCAAGACTTCCTACGAGCAGTACTTC.

In DNA form, the CDR3 reads TGTGCCAGCAGCCCCTTCGGGACAGGGGAACGCACTGAAGCTTTCTTT. This sequence encodes CASSPFGTGERTEAFF. The rearrangement uses TRBV7-7 and TRBJ1-1, with 10 bases lining up with TRBD1. With 5 bases clipped from V and 4 bases from J, the junction kept 10 bases outside the gene matches. CDR1 is SSHAT and CDR2 is FNYEAQ in the germline V gene (reference sequence). The CDR3 runs to 16 residues. The variable domain in full, completed from reference TRBV7-7 and TRBJ1-1, reads GAGVSQSPRYKVTKRGQDVTLRCDPISSHATLYWYQQALGQGPEFLTYFNYEAQPDKSGLPSDRFSAERPEGSISTLTIQRTEQRDSAMYRCASSPFGTGERTEAFFGQGTRLTVV.

CDR3 sequence: CASSLAGTGSGYTF. The DNA for the CDR3 is TGCGCCAGCAGCTTGGCCGGGACAGGGTCGGGCTACACCTTC. The genes are TRBV5-1 and TRBJ1-2, with 9 bases identical to TRBD1. The CDR3 runs to 14 residues. Trimming removed 0 bases from V and 8 bases from J; junction bases left unmatched: 5. Germline V CDR1 and CDR2: SGHRS, YFSETQ.

This clone was seen only once. J is TRBJ2-2 and V is TRBV6-6, with D maybe TRBD2 (7 bases). The V and J ends lost 5 bases and 5 bases respectively, with 18 bases between them. In germline, CDR1 is MNHNY, CDR2 SVGAGI (reference sequence). The CDR3 has 16 residues. This CDR3 reads CASSPSGGARTGELFF. CDR3 sequence (DNA): TGTGCCAGCAGTCCCAGTGGGGGGGCGAGAACCGGGGAGCTGTTTTTT.

This clone was counted between two and nine times. This chain connects TRBV6-1 to TRBJ1-2; D gene unclear. Germline-derived CDR1 and CDR2 are MNHNS and SASEGT. V was shortened by 2 bases and J by 7 bases, with 14 bases between the two germline ends. There are 14 residues in the CDR3. The CDR3 DNA reads TGTGCCAGCAGTGAATTAAATAGGGCGGGTGGCTACACCTTC. This encodes CASSELNRAGGYTF.

The V and J genes are TRBV5-5 and TRBJ2-5, with 13 bases that match TRBD2. J gave up 1 base and V 2 bases, and 2 bases lay outside the gene matches. The length of the CDR3 is 16 residues. Germline V lookup: CDR1 SGHKS, CDR2 YYEKEE (reference sequence). CDR3 loop: CASSFGLAGAQETQYF. For the CDR3, the DNA is TGTGCCAGCAGCTTCGGACTAGCGGGGGCCCAAGAGACCCAGTACTTC.

The CDR3 DNA follows: TGTGCCAGCAGTGAAGGACGGGCAGGGTCGTTTCCCCAGCATTTT. It yields the protein CASSEGRAGSFPQHF. V usage is TRBV2 and J usage is TRBJ1-5, with D perhaps matching TRBD1 (5 bases). Trimming pared 1 base from V and 10 bases from J, leaving 17 bases between. The CDR3 length is 15 residues. Germline-derived CDR1 and CDR2 are SNHLY and FYNNEI.

This clone was found a few times. The gene calls are TRBV6-1 and TRBJ2-2; D not resolved. The germline CDR1 and CDR2 sequences are MNHNS and SASEGT. This CDR3 spans 14 amino acids. Trimming pared 2 bases from V and 1 base from J, leaving 5 bases between. The CDR3 sequence is CASSELVNTGELFF. The DNA for the CDR3 is TGTGCCAGCAGTGAACTAGTGAACACCGGGGAGCTGTTTTTT.

This sequence joins TRBV5-1 and TRBJ1-3, with D uncertain. The V gene's germline CDR1 is SGHRS and CDR2 YFSETQ. The CDR3 is made up of 15 amino acids. Trimming shortened V by 0 bases and J by 0 bases, and 7 bases separated the two germline ends. In DNA, the CDR3 is TGCGCCAGCAGCTTGGGACTAACCTCTGGAAACACCATATATTTT. The encoded protein is CASSLGLTSGNTIYF.

This rearrangement joins TRBV7-8 to TRBJ2-7, with D possibly being TRBD1 (5 bases). V was cut by 5 bases and J by 6 bases, with 14 bases left in between. The germline CDR1 and CDR2 sequences are SGHVS and FQNEAQ. CDR3 length: 13 amino acids. The CDR3 spells CASSLVFRGEQYF. CDR3 sequence (DNA): TGTGCCAGCAGCCTAGTCTTTAGGGGCGAGCAGTACTTC.

CDR3 nucleotide sequence: TGTGCCAGCAGTTACCCCCAGGGTAAAAACTACGAGCAGTACTTC. Its protein product is CASSYPQGKNYEQYF. The rearrangement joins TRBV6-2 or TRBV6-3 to TRBJ2-7; tentative D call: TRBD1 (5 bases). Germline V gene lookup returns CDR1 MNHEY and CDR2 SVGEGT. This CDR3 is 15 amino acids long. Trimming pared 2 bases from V and 3 bases from J, leaving 14 bases between.

This chain connects TRBV6-2 or TRBV6-3 to TRBJ2-7; D is perhaps TRBD2 (6 bases). The length of the CDR3 is 15 residues. V lost 0 bases to trimming and J lost 3 bases, with 12 bases between them. Germline CDR1 reads MNHEY; CDR2 reads SVGEGT. DNA of the CDR3: TGTGCCAGCAGTTACTCGAGAGACGGGGGCTACGAGCAGTACTTC. The encoded protein is CASSYSRDGGYEQYF.

This chain joins TRBV6-5 and TRBJ2-7; TRBD1 matches at 9 bases. This CDR3 region has 13 residues. The trim removed 8 bases at V and 6 bases at J, leaving 8 bases unmatched. Looked up from germline, CDR1 is MNHEY and CDR2 is SVGAGI. CDR3 nucleotide sequence: TGTGCCAGCCAGGACAGGGGCTTGGTCGAGCAGTACTTC. Translation gives CASQDRGLVEQYF.

This sequence joins TRBV27 and TRBJ2-7, with D perhaps matching TRBD1 (6 bases). Trimming took off 10 bases at V and 0 bases at J, with 16 bases between the two ends. CDR3 size: 14 residues. In germline, CDR1 is MNHEY, CDR2 SMNVEV (reference sequence). CDR3 bases: TGTGCCACTTCAATCCTACAGGGCTCCTACGAGCAGTACTTC. Amino acid sequence: CATSILQGSYEQYF.

The chain employs TRBV7-7 and TRBJ2-3, with 10 positions matching TRBD2. Trimming cost V 1 base and J 4 bases; bases outside gene matches: 5. CDR3 length: 16 residues. CDR1 is SSHAT, CDR2 FNYEAQ, per germline (reference sequence). The CDR3 DNA reads TGTGCCAGCAGCTTAGGGGCTAGCGGGGGCTCAGATACGCAGTATTTT. Amino acid sequence: CASSLGASGGSDTQYF.

CDR3 sequence reads: CASSLRAGGSYEQYF. CDR3 nucleotide sequence: TGTGCCAGCAGCTTGAGGGCAGGGGGCTCCTACGAGCAGTACTTC. V gene TRBV11-1 combines with J gene TRBJ2-7, with 7 bases fitting TRBD1. Germline V gene sequence: CDR1 SGHAT, CDR2 FQDESV (reference sequence). V was pared by 3 bases and J by 0 bases, with 5 bases of the junction left unmatched. CDR3 size: 15 residues.

The chain recombines TRBV9 with TRBJ1-4, with D tentatively TRBD1 (5 bases). The CDR3 totals 15 residues. The V gene lost 0 bases and the J gene lost 7 bases, with 13 bases spanning the gap. CDR1 and CDR2 from the germline V gene are SGDLS and YYNGEE. CDR3 sequence reads: CASSVGGEGGEKLFF. CDR3 nucleotides: TGTGCCAGCAGCGTAGGGGGGGAAGGAGGTGAAAAACTGTTTTTT.

The chain carries TRBV12-3 or TRBV12-4 and TRBJ1-3; no clear D. Trimming pared 5 bases from V and 2 bases from J, leaving 7 bases between. This CDR3 is built from 13 residues. The CDR3 DNA is TGTGCCAGCAGTCCCGGAGCTGGAAACACCATATATTTT. Translated, it gives CASSPGAGNTIYF.

J is TRBJ1-2 and V is TRBV20-1, with TRBD1 matching over 8 bases. Germline V gene sequence: CDR1 DFQATT, CDR2 SNEGSKA (reference sequence). Trimming took 3 bases from V and 7 from J; bases not matched to a gene: 4. CDR3 length equals 12 residues. The CDR3 sequence is CSASTDRAGYTF. CDR3 DNA sequence: TGCAGTGCTAGTACGGACAGGGCTGGCTACACCTTC.

This chain uses TRBV25-1 with TRBJ2-1, with 11 bases fitting TRBD1. Germline V gene sequence: CDR1 MGHDK, CDR2 SYGVNS. V dropped 3 bases and J dropped 7; count of bases not matched to a gene: 5. The CDR3 loop spans 15 amino acids. CDR3 residues: CASSDWTGGLNEQFF. Written as DNA, the CDR3 is TGTGCCAGCAGTGACTGGACAGGGGGCCTAAATGAGCAGTTCTTC.